Listed here are 30 T cell receptor beta chains from one sample, sequenced in a study of cytomegalovirus exposure and HLA in healthy donors. Produced via immunoSEQ multiplex PCR; TCRdb's table is partial and in-frame only. The table includes around 100,000 clones, around 96% detected once. Specimen: PBMCs. The receptors shown here come from a woman between 18 and 29 years old in good health and CMV-seronegative.

The chain joins TRBV9 to TRBJ1-2, with D possibly matching TRBD1 (6 bases). Germline lookup yields CDR1 SGDLS and CDR2 YYNGEE. This CDR3 spans 17 amino acids. Trimming removed 4 bases at V and 4 bases at J, with 23 bases between. CDR3 nucleotides: TGTGCCAGCAGCTCCGAGGGGGGGGCCAAGACATTCTATGGCTACACCTTC. Protein: CASSSEGGAKTFYGYTF.

The genes are TRBV6-6 and TRBJ2-2; 7 positions agree with TRBD2. V shed 2 bases and J 5 bases; nucleotides not matched to a gene: 5. The V gene's germline CDR1 is MNHNY and CDR2 SVGAGI (reference sequence). The CDR3 contains 15 residues. CDR3 in amino acids: CASSYGEGPTGELFF. CDR3 DNA: TGTGCCAGCAGTTACGGGGAGGGTCCGACCGGGGAGCTGTTTTTT.

In regard to this clone: One end of the junction does not line up with germline, which may come from a read error. The gene calls are TRBV27 and TRBJ2-7; D ambiguous. There are 13 residues in the CDR3. CDR1 and CDR2 (germline): MNHEY, SMNVEV (reference sequence). DNA for the CDR3: TGTGCCAGCTGTTTTAGCCCCTCCTACGAGCAGTACTTC. Amino acids: CASCFSPSYEQYF.

This sequence joins TRBV2 and TRBJ2-5, with D unclear. Trimming shortened V by 2 bases and J by 4 bases, and 8 bases separated the two germline ends. CDR3 size: 13 residues. CDR1 and CDR2 from the germline V gene are SNHLY and FYNNEI. CDR3 residues: CASSEISVETQYF. The CDR3 coding sequence is TGTGCCAGCAGTGAAATCAGTGTAGAGACCCAGTACTTC.

The chain carries TRBV5-1 and TRBJ2-3; no firm D call. The V end lost 0 bases, the J end lost 2 bases, and 13 bases lay between the germline ends. The CDR3 has 16 amino acids. Germline CDR1 SGHRS, CDR2 YFSETQ. CDR3 bases: TGCGCCAGCAGCTTGGAACCTCGAGAAAACACAGATACGCAGTATTTT. It specifies CASSLEPRENTDTQYF.

The genes are TRBV7-9 and TRBJ1-1; D uncertain. Per germline, CDR1 SEHNR and CDR2 FQNEAQ (reference sequence). Trimming cost V 4 bases and J 1 base, with 13 bases left between them. This CDR3 has 15 amino acids. CDR3 protein: CASSWVQRENTEAFF. The CDR3, as DNA: TGTGCCAGCAGCTGGGTACAACGGGAGAACACTGAAGCTTTCTTT.

This chain connects TRBV5-4 to TRBJ2-1, with TRBD2 as a possible D gene (6 bases). Germline V gene sequence: CDR1 SGHNT, CDR2 YYREEE (reference sequence). The CDR3 sequence is 14 residues long. V was shortened by 2 bases and J by 5 bases, with 11 bases between the two germline ends. DNA of the CDR3: TGTGCCAGCAGCTTTACACCGGGGGACAATGAGCAGTTCTTC. As protein: CASSFTPGDNEQFF.

CDR3 loop: CASSGLAGVTDTQYF. Written as DNA, the CDR3 is TGTGCCAGCAGCGGACTAGCGGGGGTCACAGATACGCAGTATTTT. The V call is TRBV9, the J call TRBJ2-3; 12 bases agree with TRBD2. This CDR3 has 15 amino acids. CDR1 is SGDLS, CDR2 YYNGEE, per germline. J lost 2 bases, V lost 3 bases, and 1 base had no gene match.

J is TRBJ1-2 and V is TRBV5-1; TRBD1 matches 8 bases. V was pared by 4 bases and J by 7 bases, with 3 bases of the junction left unmatched. The CDR3 is 12 residues long. Germline lookup yields CDR1 SGHRS and CDR2 YFSETQ. The CDR3 region is CASSPGQGGYTF. In DNA form, the CDR3 reads TGCGCCAGCAGCCCTGGACAGGGTGGCTACACCTTC.

The chain has TRBV7-2 and TRBJ2-3, with D perhaps TRBD2 (5 bases). CDR3 length equals 15 residues. Per the germline V gene, CDR1 is SGHTA and CDR2 is FQGNSA. Trimming left V 5 bases short and J 2 bases short, with 14 bases between. The CDR3 region has the DNA TGTGCCAGCAGCAAGGCGGACTTTTACACAGATACGCAGTATTTT. This translates into CASSKADFYTDTQYF.

The V and J genes are TRBV7-9 and TRBJ1-1; no definite D call. Deletions cut 1 base from V and 1 base from J, with 7 bases between. The CDR3 contains 14 residues. Germline values: CDR1 SEHNR, CDR2 FQNEAQ (reference sequence). The CDR3: CASSLEGGNTEAFF. CDR3 DNA sequence: TGTGCCAGCAGCTTAGAGGGAGGGAACACTGAAGCTTTCTTT. The whole variable domain, filled in from reference TRBV7-9 and TRBJ1-1, reads DTGVSQNPRHKITKRGQNVTFRCDPISEHNRLYWYRQTLGQGPEFLTYFQNEAQLEKSRLLSDRFSAERPKGSFSTLEIQRTEQGDSAMYLCASSLEGGNTEAFFGQGTRLTVV.

V and J are TRBV2 and TRBJ1-1; D remains unclear. Trimming removed 7 bases from V and 4 bases from J, with 10 bases in between. Germline loops: CDR1 SNHLY, CDR2 FYNNEI. This CDR3 contains 12 residues. The CDR3 sequence: CASTRLSTEAFF. The CDR3 DNA sequence: TGTGCCAGCACGCGATTGAGCACTGAAGCTTTCTTT.

The genes are TRBV19 and TRBJ2-7; possibly TRBD1 for D (6 bases). Looked up from germline, CDR1 is LNHDA and CDR2 is SQIVND (reference sequence). CDR3 size: 14 residues. V dropped 3 bases and J dropped 3 bases, with 12 bases sitting between them. This CDR3 is CASSMSGTNYEQYF. CDR3 DNA sequence: TGTGCCAGTAGTATGTCAGGGACAAACTACGAGCAGTACTTC.

This clone was seen a single time. The chain employs TRBV9 and TRBJ2-1; TRBD2 might be the D (5 bases). V lost 1 base and J lost 6, with 26 bases in between. The CDR3 contains 19 residues. Germline V gene data show CDR1 as SGDLS and CDR2 as YYNGEE. The CDR3 reads CASSVSVPRASKGFNEQFF. As DNA, the CDR3 is TGTGCCAGCAGCGTAAGCGTGCCGAGGGCGTCGAAGGGCTTCAATGAGCAGTTCTTC.

The chain employs TRBV18 and TRBJ1-2; D is uncertain. The germline V gene encodes CDR1 KGHSH and CDR2 LQKENI. The CDR3 is made up of 14 amino acids. V gave up 3 bases and J gave up 2 bases, with 10 bases separating them. CDR3 bases: TGTGCCAGCTCACCTGATCCGCTAAACTATGGCTACACCTTC. Its translation: CASSPDPLNYGYTF.

The rearrangement links TRBV30 to TRBJ1-1; tentative D call: TRBD1 (5 bases). CDR1 is GTSNPN, CDR2 SVGIG, per germline (reference sequence). V was trimmed by 4 bases and J by 0 bases, leaving 9 bases between them. This CDR3 has 13 residues. CDR3: CAWTGGVNTEAFF. For the CDR3, the DNA is TGTGCCTGGACGGGAGGGGTGAACACTGAAGCTTTCTTT. Full variable domain (rest looked up from reference TRBV30 and TRBJ1-1): SQTIHQWPATLVQPVGSPLSLECTVEGTSNPNLYWYRQAAGRGLQLLFYSVGIGQISSEVPQNLSASRPQDRQFILSSKKLLLSDSGFYLCAWTGGVNTEAFFGQGTRLTVV.

The rearrangement links TRBV6-4 to TRBJ2-3, with 7 bases identical to TRBD2. Germline CDR1 MRHNA, CDR2 SNTAGT. The CDR3 loop spans 15 amino acids. The V gene end was trimmed by 3 bases and the J gene end by 4 bases; junction bases not matched to a gene: 7. In DNA, the CDR3 is TGTGCCAGCAGTGATTTCACGGCGGGGGCAGATACGCAGTATTTT. This gives the protein CASSDFTAGADTQYF.

J is TRBJ1-5 and V is TRBV27, with TRBD1 matching over 7 bases. There are 15 residues in the CDR3. Germline loops: CDR1 MNHEY, CDR2 SMNVEV (reference sequence). The trim removed 0 bases at V and 6 bases at J, leaving 5 bases unmatched. The CDR3 loop is CASSLSSTGRQPQHF. CDR3 DNA sequence: TGTGCCAGCAGTTTATCATCGACAGGGCGTCAGCCCCAGCATTTT.

The rearrangement links TRBV10-3 to TRBJ2-3; perhaps TRBD2 as D (6 bases). CDR3 length equals 15 residues. Trimming shortened V by 4 bases and J by 5 bases, and 16 bases separated the two germline ends. Germline V gene lookup returns CDR1 ENHRY and CDR2 SYGVKD. The CDR3 is CAISAGRIGGDTQYF. The CDR3 DNA sequence: TGTGCCATCAGTGCCGGGAGAATTGGGGGAGATACGCAGTATTTT.

As regards this clone: This CDR3 is also generated by other DNA sequences in the sample. This chain uses TRBV2 with TRBJ1-2; TRBD1 agrees at 9 bases. CDR3 length equals 13 residues. The trim removed 5 bases at V and 6 bases at J, leaving 4 bases unmatched. The V gene's germline CDR1 is SNHLY and CDR2 FYNNEI. The CDR3 region is CASSPDRGHGYTF. The CDR3 region has the DNA TGTGCCAGCAGTCCGGACAGGGGACATGGCTACACCTTC.

This chain joins TRBV6-4 and TRBJ2-3, with 10 bases aligning to TRBD2. This CDR3 comprises 15 residues. Germline assignment: CDR1 MRHNA and CDR2 SNTAGT. Unmatched junction bases numbered 5, after V lost 8 bases and J lost 0 bases. CDR3 coding DNA: TGTGCCAGCTCGATAGCGGGGGGAAGCACAGATACGCAGTATTTT. As protein: CASSIAGGSTDTQYF.

V and J are TRBV7-6 and TRBJ2-1; possible D gene TRBD1, 5 bases. The V gene lost 6 bases and the J gene lost 5 bases, with 11 bases spanning the gap. The CDR3 has 13 residues. Germline loops: CDR1 SGHVS, CDR2 FNYEAQ. For the CDR3, the DNA is TGTGCCAGCAGTCCCCTAGGGGACAATGAGCAGTTCTTC. Translation gives CASSPLGDNEQFF.

The chain uses TRBV6-5 and TRBJ2-1; D is unresolved. V was pared by 2 bases and J by 4 bases, with 15 bases between. The length of the CDR3 is 16 residues. The germline V gene encodes CDR1 MNHEY and CDR2 SVGAGI. CDR3 bases: TGTGCCAGCAGTTACCCTCCGTTAATCAGTTACAATGAGCAGTTCTTC. It encodes CASSYPPLISYNEQFF.

The chain combines TRBV2 with TRBJ1-3; 11 bases match TRBD1. The V gene end was trimmed by 7 bases and the J gene end by 1 base; junction bases not matched to a gene: 3. This CDR3 contains 15 residues. Germline-derived CDR1 and CDR2 are SNHLY and FYNNEI. CDR3 sequence (DNA): TGTGCCAGCACCGGACAGGGGGCATCTGGAAACACCATATATTTT. As protein: CASTGQGASGNTIYF.

This sequence joins TRBV19 and TRBJ2-1; 12 bases match TRBD1. Germline CDR1 LNHDA, CDR2 SQIVND (reference sequence). The CDR3 is made up of 15 amino acids. Losses at the gene ends were 4 bases for V and 4 bases for J; bases not matched to a gene: 2. This CDR3 reads CASSTGQGAYNEQFF. In nucleotides, the CDR3 is TGTGCCAGTAGTACGGGACAGGGGGCATACAATGAGCAGTTCTTC.

V gene TRBV18 combines with J gene TRBJ2-7, with D tentatively TRBD2 (7 bases). Germline V gene data show CDR1 as KGHSH and CDR2 as LQKENI. This CDR3 comprises 15 residues. V lost 2 bases, J lost 5 bases, and 16 bases lay in between. CDR3 residues: CASSPKGGGPNEQYF. CDR3 coding DNA: TGTGCCAGCTCACCAAAGGGGGGAGGGCCGAACGAGCAGTACTTC.

This chain uses TRBV4-1 with TRBJ2-1; tentatively, D is TRBD2 (6 bases). CDR1 and CDR2 (germline): MGHRA, YSYEKL. The length of the CDR3 is 15 residues. Trimming pared 0 bases from V and 0 bases from J, leaving 6 bases between. The DNA of the CDR3 is TGCGCCAGCAGCCAAGAGACTAGCTCCTACAATGAGCAGTTCTTC. Translation: CASSQETSSYNEQFF.

The chain employs TRBV19 and TRBJ2-7; perhaps TRBD2 as D (6 bases). Germline V gene lookup returns CDR1 LNHDA and CDR2 SQIVND (reference sequence). CDR3 length: 15 residues. The germline V and J ends were trimmed by 5 bases and 6 bases, with 20 bases remaining between them. The CDR3 coding sequence is TGTGCCAGTAGTTCCCGGGGGACGAGGGATCGCGAGCAGTACTTC. This sequence encodes CASSSRGTRDREQYF.

This sequence joins TRBV6-6 and TRBJ2-2; a possible D gene is TRBD2 (6 bases). Trimming removed 10 bases at V and 3 bases at J, with 15 bases between. The CDR3 length is 14 residues. Germline V lookup: CDR1 MNHNY, CDR2 SVGAGI (reference sequence). The CDR3: CATTMEGYTGELFF. The CDR3 DNA reads as TGTGCCACCACTATGGAGGGTTACACCGGGGAGCTGTTTTTT.

The gene calls are TRBV2 and TRBJ2-5, with 8 positions matching TRBD1. The junction had 4 bases not matched to a gene; V was cut back by 6 bases and J by 1 base. The CDR3 contains 14 residues. CDR1 is SNHLY and CDR2 is FYNNEI in the germline V gene. CDR3 residues: CASRIDRGQETQYF. CDR3 DNA sequence: TGTGCCAGCAGGATCGACAGGGGCCAAGAGACCCAGTACTTC.